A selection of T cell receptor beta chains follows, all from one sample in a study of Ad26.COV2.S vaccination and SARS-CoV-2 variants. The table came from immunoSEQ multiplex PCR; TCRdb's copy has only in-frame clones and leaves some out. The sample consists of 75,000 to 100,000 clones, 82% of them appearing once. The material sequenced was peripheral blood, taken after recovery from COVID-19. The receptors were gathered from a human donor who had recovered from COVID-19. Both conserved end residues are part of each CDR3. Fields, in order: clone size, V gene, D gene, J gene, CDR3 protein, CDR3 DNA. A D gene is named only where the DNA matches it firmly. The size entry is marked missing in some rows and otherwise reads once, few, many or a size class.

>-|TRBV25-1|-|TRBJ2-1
CASSVYNEQFF
TGTGCCAGCAGTGTTTACAATGAGCAGTTCTTC
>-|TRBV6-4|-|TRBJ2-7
CASSDPSDGYSYEQYF
TGTGCCAGCAGTGACCCATCGGACGGATACTCCTACGAGCAGTACTTC
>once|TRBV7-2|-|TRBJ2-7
CASSPPPGREGFSEQYF
TGTGCCAGCAGCCCTCCCCCGGGGCGAGAGGGCTTTTCCGAGCAGTACTTC
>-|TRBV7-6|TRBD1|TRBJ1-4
CASSLVPGGMEKLFF
TGTGCCAGCAGCTTAGTCCCAGGGGGCATGGAAAAACTGTTTTTT
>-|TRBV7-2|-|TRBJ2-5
CASSLGLQYQETQYF
TGTGCCAGCAGCTTGGGACTTCAGTACCAAGAGACCCAGTACTTC
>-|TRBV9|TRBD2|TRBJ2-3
CASSPRTSGSSDTQYF
TGTGCCAGCAGCCCCCGGACTAGCGGGAGCTCGGATACGCAGTATTTT
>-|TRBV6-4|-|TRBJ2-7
CASSAPPLQEFYEQYF
TGTGCCAGCAGTGCTCCCCCGCTCCAGGAGTTCTACGAGCAGTACTTC
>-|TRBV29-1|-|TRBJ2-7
CSVEASYEQYF
TGCAGCGTTGAAGCATCCTACGAGCAGTACTTC
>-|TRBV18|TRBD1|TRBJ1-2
CASSPPEGQGRGYTF
TGTGCCAGCTCACCACCGGAGGGACAGGGCCGGGGCTACACCTTC
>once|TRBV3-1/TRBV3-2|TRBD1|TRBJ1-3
CASSPTGGTGNTIYF
TGTGCCAGCAGCCCTACAGGGGGCACAGGAAACACCATATATTTT
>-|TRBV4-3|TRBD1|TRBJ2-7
CASSQGTGTYEQYF
TGCGCCAGCAGCCAGGGGACAGGGACCTACGAGCAGTACTTC
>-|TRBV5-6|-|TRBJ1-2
CASSLAGASGYTF
TGTGCCAGCAGCTTGGCGGGGGCGAGCGGCTACACCTTC
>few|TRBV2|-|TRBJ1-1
CASRQGNTEAFF
TGTGCCAGCAGACAGGGAAACACTGAAGCTTTCTTT
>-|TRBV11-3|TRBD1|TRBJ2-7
CASSFGQDSSYEQYF
TGTGCCAGCAGCTTTGGACAGGACAGCTCCTACGAGCAGTACTTC
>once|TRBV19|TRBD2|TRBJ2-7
CASSIRVSRTRNEQYF
TGTGCCAGTAGTATTAGAGTCAGCCGGACTAGGAACGAGCAGTACTTC
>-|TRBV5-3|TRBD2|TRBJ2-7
CARTVREGGYRREQYF
TGTGCCAGAACCGTCCGGGAGGGAGGATATCGCAGGGAGCAGTACTTC
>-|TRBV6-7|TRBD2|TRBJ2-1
CASRSREAGGKEQFF
TGTGCCAGCAGATCCCGGGAAGCGGGGGGTAAGGAGCAGTTCTTC
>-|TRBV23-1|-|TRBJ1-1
CASSLGQDFTEAFF
TGCGCCAGCAGTCTGGGGCAGGATTTCACTGAAGCTTTCTTT
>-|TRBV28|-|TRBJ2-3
CASSPRPSGSSTDTQYF
TGTGCCAGCAGTCCCAGGCCGAGTGGATCTAGCACAGATACGCAGTATTTT
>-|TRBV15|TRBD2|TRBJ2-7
CATSRDLAGGRSYEQYF
TGTGCCACCAGCAGAGATTTAGCGGGAGGGCGATCCTACGAGCAGTACTTC
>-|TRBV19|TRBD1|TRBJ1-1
CASSPDRGTEAFF
TGTGCCAGTAGTCCGGACAGGGGCACTGAAGCTTTCTTT
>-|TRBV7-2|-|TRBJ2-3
CVSSPGVDTQYF
TGTGTCAGCAGCCCCGGCGTCGATACGCAGTATTTT
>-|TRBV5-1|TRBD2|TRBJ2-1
CARTSPLAGGSCEQFF
TGCGCCAGAACATCCCCACTAGCGGGAGGGTCGTGTGAGCAGTTCTTC
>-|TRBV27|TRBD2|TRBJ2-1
CASRTSGIPEQFF
TGTGCCAGCAGGACTAGCGGGATTCCTGAGCAGTTCTTC
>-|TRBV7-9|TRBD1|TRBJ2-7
CASSSFSGTVSYEQYF
TGTGCCAGCAGCTCTTTTTCCGGGACAGTCTCCTACGAGCAGTACTTC
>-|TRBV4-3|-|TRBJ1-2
CASSQAGPLRGYTF
TGCGCCAGCAGCCAAGCGGGGCCCCTCCGGGGCTACACCTTC
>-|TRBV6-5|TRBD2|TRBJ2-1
CASSYPTSGGGNEQFF
TGTGCCAGCAGTTACCCGACTAGCGGGGGAGGCAATGAGCAGTTCTTC
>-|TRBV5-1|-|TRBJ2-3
CASSLGLRPTMGTDTQYF
TGCGCCAGCAGCTTGGGTTTGAGACCGACTATGGGGACAGATACGCAGTATTTT
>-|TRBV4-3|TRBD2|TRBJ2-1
CASSQSTGTSINEQFF
TGCGCCAGCAGCCAATCAACCGGGACTAGCATCAATGAGCAGTTCTTC
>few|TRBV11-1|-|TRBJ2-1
CASSQALGGEQFF
TGTGCCAGCAGCCAGGCTCTGGGAGGTGAGCAGTTCTTC
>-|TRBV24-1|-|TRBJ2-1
CATSATGTYLYNEQFF
TGTGCCACCAGCGCTACCGGGACTTACTTATACAATGAGCAGTTCTTC
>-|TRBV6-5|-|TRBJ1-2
CASRGGSIYGYTF
TGTGCCAGCAGGGGAGGGAGTATCTATGGCTACACCTTC
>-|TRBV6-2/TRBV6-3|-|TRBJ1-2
CASSFLPQEIYGYTF
TGTGCCAGCAGCTTTCTCCCACAGGAGATCTATGGCTACACCTTC
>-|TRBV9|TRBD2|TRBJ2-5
CASSGRGGQTQYF
TGTGCCAGCAGCGGGAGGGGAGGGCAGACCCAGTACTTC
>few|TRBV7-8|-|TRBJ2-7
CASSLAIGRTAYEQYF
TGTGCCAGCAGCTTAGCGATAGGGCGGACGGCCTACGAGCAGTACTTC
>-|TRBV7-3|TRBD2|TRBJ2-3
CASSFLAGVVDTQYF
TGTGCCAGCAGCTTCCTAGCGGGAGTGGTAGATACGCAGTATTTT
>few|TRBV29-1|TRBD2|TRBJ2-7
CSAEGASGKTYEQYF
TGCAGCGCCGAAGGTGCTAGCGGGAAAACCTACGAGCAGTACTTC
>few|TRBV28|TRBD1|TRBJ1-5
CATHRGSQPQHF
TGTGCCACCCACAGGGGAAGTCAGCCCCAGCATTTT
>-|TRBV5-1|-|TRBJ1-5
CASSLTPVVSQPQHF
TGCGCCAGCAGCTTGACACCTGTGGTCTCCCAGCCCCAGCATTTT
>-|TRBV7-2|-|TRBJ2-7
CATRLTLTYEQYF
TGTGCCACCCGTCTGACACTGACCTACGAGCAGTACTTC
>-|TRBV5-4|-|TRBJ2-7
CASRKAGQPYEQYF
TGTGCCAGCAGAAAGGCAGGGCAGCCCTACGAGCAGTACTTC
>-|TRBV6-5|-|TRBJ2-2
CASSAGGDGELFF
TGTGCCAGCAGCGCAGGGGGGGACGGGGAGCTGTTTTTT
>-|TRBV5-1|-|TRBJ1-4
CASQVAANEKLFF
TGCGCCAGCCAGGTGGCAGCTAATGAAAAACTGTTTTTT
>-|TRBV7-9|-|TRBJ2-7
CASSLPGPRAEQYF
TGTGCCAGCAGCTTGCCGGGACCAAGGGCCGAGCAGTACTTC
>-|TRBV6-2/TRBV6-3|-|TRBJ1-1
CASSYSMDRDGVNTEAFF
TGTGCCAGCAGTTACTCGATGGATCGTGATGGAGTGAACACTGAAGCTTTCTTT
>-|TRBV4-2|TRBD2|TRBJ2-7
CASSQDLRLAGSREEQYF
TGTGCCAGCAGCCAAGATCTGAGACTAGCGGGGTCTAGAGAGGAGCAGTACTTC
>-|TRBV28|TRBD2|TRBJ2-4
CASSFGGVDIQYF
TGTGCCAGCAGTTTTGGGGGGGTCGACATTCAGTACTTC
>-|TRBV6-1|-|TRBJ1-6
CASSEQSPGNSPLHF
TGTGCCAGCAGTGAACAAAGCCCTGGGAATTCACCCCTCCACTTT
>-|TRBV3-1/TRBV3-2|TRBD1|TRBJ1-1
CASSQATGVTEAFF
TGTGCCAGCAGCCAGGCGACAGGGGTCACTGAAGCTTTCTTT
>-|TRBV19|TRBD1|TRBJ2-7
CASSGRDRGTWEQYF
TGTGCCAGTAGTGGACGAGACAGGGGTACCTGGGAGCAGTACTTC
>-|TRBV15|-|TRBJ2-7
CATSSAESPPHEQYF
TGTGCCACCAGCTCTGCAGAAAGCCCCCCCCACGAGCAGTACTTC
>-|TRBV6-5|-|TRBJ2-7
CASSSGPVGVSYEQYF
TGTGCCAGCAGTTCGGGCCCCGTCGGGGTCTCCTACGAGCAGTACTTC
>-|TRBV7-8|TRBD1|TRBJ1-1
CASSLNRGNTEAFF
TGTGCCAGCAGCTTAAACAGGGGGAACACTGAAGCTTTCTTT
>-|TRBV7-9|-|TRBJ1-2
CASNPQTGNYGYTF
TGTGCCAGCAACCCCCAGACAGGAAACTATGGCTACACCTTC